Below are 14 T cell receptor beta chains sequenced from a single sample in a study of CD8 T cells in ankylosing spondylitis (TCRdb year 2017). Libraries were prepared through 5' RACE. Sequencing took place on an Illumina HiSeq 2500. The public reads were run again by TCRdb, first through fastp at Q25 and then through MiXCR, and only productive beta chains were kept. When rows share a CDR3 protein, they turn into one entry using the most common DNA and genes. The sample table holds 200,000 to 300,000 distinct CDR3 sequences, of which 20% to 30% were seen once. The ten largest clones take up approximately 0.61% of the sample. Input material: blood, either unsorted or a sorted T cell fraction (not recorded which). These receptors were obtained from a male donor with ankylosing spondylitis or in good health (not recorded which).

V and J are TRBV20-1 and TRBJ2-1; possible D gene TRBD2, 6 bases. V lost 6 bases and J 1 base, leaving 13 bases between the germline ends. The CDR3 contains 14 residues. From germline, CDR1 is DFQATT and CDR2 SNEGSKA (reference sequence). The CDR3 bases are TGCAGTGCCATCCTAGCGCTATCCTACAATGAGCAGTTCTTC. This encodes CSAILALSYNEQFF.

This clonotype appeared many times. CDR3 nucleotide sequence: TGTGCCAGCAGTTTATCCGGGACCCCTGGCTACACCTTC. Its translation: CASSLSGTPGYTF. The chain joins TRBV5-6 to TRBJ1-2; D perhaps matches TRBD1 (5 bases). The ends were cut back, 5 bases at V and 7 bases at J, with 15 bases in the middle. There are 13 residues in the CDR3. Germline CDR1 SGHDT, CDR2 YYEEEE.

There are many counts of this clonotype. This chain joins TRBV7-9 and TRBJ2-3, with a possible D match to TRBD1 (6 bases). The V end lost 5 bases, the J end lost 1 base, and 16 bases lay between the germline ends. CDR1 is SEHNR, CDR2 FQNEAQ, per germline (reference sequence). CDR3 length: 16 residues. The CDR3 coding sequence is TGTGCCAGCAGCGCTCAGGAGACAGGACGCACAGATACGCAGTATTTT. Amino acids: CASSAQETGRTDTQYF.

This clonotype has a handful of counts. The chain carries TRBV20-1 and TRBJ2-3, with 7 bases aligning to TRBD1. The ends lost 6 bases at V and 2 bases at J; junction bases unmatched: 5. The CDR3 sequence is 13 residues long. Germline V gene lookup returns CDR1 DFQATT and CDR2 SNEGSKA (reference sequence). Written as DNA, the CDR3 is TGCAGTGCCATGGGACAGTACACAGATACGCAGTATTTT. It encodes CSAMGQYTDTQYF.

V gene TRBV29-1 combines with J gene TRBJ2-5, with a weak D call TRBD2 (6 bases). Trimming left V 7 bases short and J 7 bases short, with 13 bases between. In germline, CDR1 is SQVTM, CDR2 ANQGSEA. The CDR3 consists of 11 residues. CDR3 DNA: TGCAGCGGGGGGACTGCTAGGACCCAGTACTTC. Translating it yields CSGGTARTQYF.

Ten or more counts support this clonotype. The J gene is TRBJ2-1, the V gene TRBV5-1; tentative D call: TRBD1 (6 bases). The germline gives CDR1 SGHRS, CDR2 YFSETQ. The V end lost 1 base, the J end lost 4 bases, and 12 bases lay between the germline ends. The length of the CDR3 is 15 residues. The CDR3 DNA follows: TGCGCCAGCAGCTTGAATTGGGACACTTACAATGAGCAGTTCTTC. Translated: CASSLNWDTYNEQFF.

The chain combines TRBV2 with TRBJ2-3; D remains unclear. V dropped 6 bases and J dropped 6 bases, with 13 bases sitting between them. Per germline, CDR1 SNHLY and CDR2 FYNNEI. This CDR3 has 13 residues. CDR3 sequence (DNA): TGTGCCAGCAGCACCCGGGCCGCGGATACGCAGTATTTT. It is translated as CASSTRAADTQYF.

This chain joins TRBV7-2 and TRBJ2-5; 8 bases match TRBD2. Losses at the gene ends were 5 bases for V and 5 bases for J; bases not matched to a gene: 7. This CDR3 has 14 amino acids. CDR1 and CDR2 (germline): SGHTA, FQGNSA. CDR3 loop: CASSPLRLAETQYF. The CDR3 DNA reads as TGTGCCAGCAGCCCGCTGAGACTAGCGGAGACCCAGTACTTC.

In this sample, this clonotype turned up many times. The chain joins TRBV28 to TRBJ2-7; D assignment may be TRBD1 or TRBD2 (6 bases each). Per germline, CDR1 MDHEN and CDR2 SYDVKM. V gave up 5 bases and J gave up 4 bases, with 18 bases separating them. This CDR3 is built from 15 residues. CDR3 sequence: CASSTGADLLYEQYF. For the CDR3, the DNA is TGTGCCAGCAGTACGGGGGCCGACCTCCTTTACGAGCAGTACTTC.

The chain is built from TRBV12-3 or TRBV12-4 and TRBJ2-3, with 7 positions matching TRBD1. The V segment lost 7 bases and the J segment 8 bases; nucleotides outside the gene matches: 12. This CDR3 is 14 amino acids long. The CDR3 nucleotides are TGTGCCAGCACCCCTCGAGCAGGGGGTATTACGCAGTATTTT. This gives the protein CASTPRAGGITQYF.

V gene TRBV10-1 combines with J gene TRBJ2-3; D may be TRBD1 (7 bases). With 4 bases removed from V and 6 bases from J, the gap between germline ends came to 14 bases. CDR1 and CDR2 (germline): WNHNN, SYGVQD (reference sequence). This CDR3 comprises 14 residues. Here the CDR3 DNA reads TGCGCCAGCAGTGCCCACAGGGGACTGGATACGCAGTATTTT. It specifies CASSAHRGLDTQYF.

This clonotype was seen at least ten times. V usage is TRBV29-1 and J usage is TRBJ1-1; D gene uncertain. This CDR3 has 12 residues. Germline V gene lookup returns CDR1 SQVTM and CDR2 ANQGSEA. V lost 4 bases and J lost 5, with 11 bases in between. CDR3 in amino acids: CSVGGLWTEAFF. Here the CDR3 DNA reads TGCAGCGTTGGAGGGTTATGGACTGAAGCTTTCTTT. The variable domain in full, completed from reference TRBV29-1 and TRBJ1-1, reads SAVISQKPSRDICQRGTSLTIQCQVDSQVTMMFWYRQQPGQSLTLIATANQGSEATYESGFVIDKFPISRPNLTFSTLTVSNMSPEDSSIYLCSVGGLWTEAFFGQGTRLTVV.

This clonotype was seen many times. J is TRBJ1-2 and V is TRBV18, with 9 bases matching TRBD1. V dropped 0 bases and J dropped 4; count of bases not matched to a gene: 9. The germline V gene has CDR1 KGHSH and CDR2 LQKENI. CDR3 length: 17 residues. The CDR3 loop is CASSPPRGDRASYGYTF. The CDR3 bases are TGTGCCAGCTCACCACCGCGCGGGGACAGGGCTTCCTATGGCTACACCTTC.

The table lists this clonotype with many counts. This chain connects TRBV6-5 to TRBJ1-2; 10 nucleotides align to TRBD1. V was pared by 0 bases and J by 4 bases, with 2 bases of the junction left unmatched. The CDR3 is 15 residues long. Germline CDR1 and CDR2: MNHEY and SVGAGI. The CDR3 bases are TGTGCCAGCAGTTACTCCGGGACAGGGGCCTATGGCTACACCTTC. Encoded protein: CASSYSGTGAYGYTF.